Below, 32 T cell receptor beta chains from the same sample are listed, as sequenced in a study of tumor-infiltrating lymphocytes in primary liver carcinoma. Priming with a constant-region primer yielded TCR beta cDNA from roughly 490 ng total RNA. Libraries for TCR beta were built through three nested multiplex PCR rounds, which together made up a slightly modified ARM-PCR procedure. The study ran its first two PCR rounds for about 11 cycles each, using TRBV1-TRBV30 forward primers and a C-beta reverse primer. TCRdb processed the multiplex PCR reads anew with MiXCR; each CDR3 protein has one entry. The table includes fewer than 350,000 distinct CDR3 sequences, 65% detected once. It was unsorted whole blood that yielded blood RNA, and germline DNA was also extracted. Input material: peripheral blood. These receptors came from a man in his forties or fifties with primary liver carcinoma and hepatitis B virus infection.

V usage is TRBV5-1 and J usage is TRBJ1-1; a possible D gene is TRBD1 (5 bases). The CDR3 consists of 14 residues. V was shortened by 1 base and J by 3 bases, with 10 bases between the two germline ends. Per the germline V gene, CDR1 is SGHRS and CDR2 is YFSETQ. CDR3 coding DNA: TGCGCCAGCAGCTTGCAGGGCTTGCACACTGAAGCTTTCTTT. Amino acids: CASSLQGLHTEAFF.

This clonotype has just one count. A much larger clone lies one base from this, so it may be a read error. The chain is built from TRBV6-1 and TRBJ2-1; 8 bases line up with TRBD2. The CDR3 has 12 residues. Germline V CDR1 and CDR2: MNHNS, SASEGT. The CDR3 bases are TGTGCCAGCATAATTAGCGGGAATGAGCTGTTCTTC. Translated: CASIISGNELFF.

The chain has TRBV29-1 and TRBJ2-5; D is ambiguous. The V end was cut by 6 bases, the J end by 5 bases, with 16 bases between. The CDR3 covers 13 residues. Germline-derived CDR1 and CDR2 are SQVTM and ANQGSEA. The CDR3 coding sequence is TGCAGCGTGGCAGGCGGACCCCATGAGACCCAGTACTTC. Protein product: CSVAGGPHETQYF. Together with reference TRBV29-1 and TRBJ2-5, the CDR3 gives the full variable domain: SAVISQKPSRDICQRGTSLTIQCQVDSQVTMMFWYRQQPGQSLTLIATANQGSEATYESGFVIDKFPISRPNLTFSTLTVSNMSPEDSSIYLCSVAGGPHETQYFGPGTRLLVL.

This clonotype was seen at least ten times. The chain couples TRBV6-1 to TRBJ1-5; 8 bases agree with TRBD1. CDR1 MNHNS and CDR2 SASEGT come from the germline V gene. This CDR3 is built from 17 residues. The V and J ends lost 4 bases and 11 bases, in that order; junction bases with no gene match: 19. The CDR3 coding sequence is TGTGCCAGCAGTGTGTCACAGGGGGAAGTGGTTCCCCGGGCCCAGCATTTT. Its protein is CASSVSQGEVVPRAQHF.

The chain couples TRBV5-1 to TRBJ2-4, with D possibly matching TRBD2 (6 bases). There are 14 residues in the CDR3. CDR1 and CDR2 from the germline V gene are SGHRS and YFSETQ. Between the trimmed V and J ends, which lost 6 bases and 5 bases, there was a span of 15 bases. CDR3 sequence reads: CASTRGGPENIQYF. The CDR3 nucleotides read TGCGCCAGCACAAGAGGAGGGCCCGAAAACATTCAGTACTTC.

In this sample, this clonotype turned up a few times. The V and J genes are TRBV6-5 and TRBJ2-1, with 9 bases aligning to TRBD2. V shed 6 bases and J 0 bases; nucleotides not matched to a gene: 6. Looked up from germline, CDR1 is MNHEY and CDR2 is SVGAGI. This CDR3 contains 16 residues. As DNA, the CDR3 is TGTGCCAGCAGACACATAGCGGGAGACTCCTACAATGAGCAGTTCTTC. Its translation: CASRHIAGDSYNEQFF.

On this clonotype itself: A much larger clone is a single base away; this may be a read error. The conserved phenylalanine or tryptophan is not found at the CDR3 terminus, so this likely reflects a read error. The chain is built from TRBV14 and TRBJ2-1; a weak D match, TRBD2 (5 bases). Germline CDR1 SGHDN, CDR2 FVKESK. V lost 0 bases, J lost 8 bases, and 8 bases lay in between. This CDR3 is built from 13 residues. CDR3 region: CASSQDMRDEQFI. CDR3 nucleotides: TGTGCCAGCAGCCAAGATATGAGGGATGAGCAGTTCATC.

Regarding this clonotype: This could be a read error, since a much larger clone is one nucleotide away. The chain combines TRBV29-1 with TRBJ2-7, with D perhaps matching TRBD1 or TRBD2 (5 bases each). The length of the CDR3 is 12 residues. Trimming took off 8 bases at V and 3 bases at J, with 14 bases between the two ends. CDR1 and CDR2 from the germline V gene are SQVTM and ANQGSEA. CDR3 region: CSITRGSYEQYF. CDR3 in DNA: TGCAGCATCACTAGGGGTAGCTACGAGCAGTACTTC.

About this clonotype: One end of the junction fails to match germline, which may point to a read error. V is TRBV10-2 and J is TRBJ2-7; no definite D call. Germline-derived CDR1 and CDR2 are WSHSY and SAAADI. This CDR3 is 14 amino acids long. In nucleotides, the CDR3 is TGCGCCAGTAGTGAGTCCCTCTGGGAAGGCGAGCAGTACTTC. It translates to CASSESLWEGEQYF.

This clonotype was observed a few times. Since a much larger clone is just one base distant, this may be a read error. The chain recombines TRBV6-1 with TRBJ2-7; D not certain. The germline V gene encodes CDR1 MNHNS and CDR2 SASEGT. With 10 bases removed from V and 5 bases from J, the gap between germline ends came to 15 bases. CDR3 length: 12 amino acids. CDR3 amino acids: CANSPQWHEQYF. The CDR3 region has the DNA TGTGCCAACAGCCCCCAGTGGCACGAGCAGTACTTC.

Turning to this clonotype: A much bigger clone sits one base away, suggesting this may be a read error. The chain links TRBV4-1 to TRBJ2-7, with 7 bases identical to TRBD1. The CDR3 totals 15 residues. From germline, CDR1 is MGHRA and CDR2 YSYEKL. This CDR3 reads CASSHIKDRSYGQYF. In DNA, the CDR3 is TGCGCCAGCAGCCACATTAAGGACAGGTCCTACGGGCAGTACTTC.

This sequence joins TRBV25-1 and TRBJ1-2; 8 bases match TRBD1. J was trimmed by 8 bases and V by 3 bases; bases with no gene match: 5. The CDR3 is 13 residues long. Per the germline V gene, CDR1 is MGHDK and CDR2 is SYGVNS. The CDR3 nucleotides are TGTGCCAGCAGTGATCCGGACAGGGCGGGCTACACCTTC. This translates into CASSDPDRAGYTF.

On this clonotype: A clone one base away is much larger, so this may be a read error. This chain links TRBV6-6 with TRBJ2-4; 7 bases are a match to TRBD2. Germline V CDR1 and CDR2: MNHNY, SVGAGI (reference sequence). The CDR3 sequence is 17 residues long. In DNA form, the CDR3 reads TGTGCCAGCAGCTCGACTGGGGAGGGCCTAGCCAAAAACATTCAGCACTTC. Encoded protein: CASSSTGEGLAKNIQHF.

On this clonotype: A read error is possible here, since a much larger clone lies one base away. The chain employs TRBV6-6 and TRBJ2-1; unclear D gene. The germline CDR1 and CDR2 sequences are MNHNY and SVGAGI (reference sequence). CDR3 length: 14 residues. V lost 6 bases to trimming and J lost 4 bases, with 13 bases between them. CDR3 residues: CASSPPLEYNEQFF. In nucleotides, the CDR3 is TGTGCCAGCAGCCCCCCCCTGGAATACAATGAGCAGTTCTTC.

In regard to this clonotype: A read error may be the cause here, since a much bigger clone is one base away. The chain uses TRBV4-3 and TRBJ1-2; no firm D call. The CDR3 extends over 15 amino acids. The V and J ends lost 0 bases and 5 bases respectively, with 13 bases between them. In germline, CDR1 is LGHNA, CDR2 YSLEER. The CDR3 spells CASSQDSRTAYGYTF. The CDR3 DNA reads as TGCGCCAGCAGCCAAGATAGCCGGACGGCTTATGGCTACACCTTC.

Turning to this clonotype: Just one base apart from a much larger clone, this may be a read error. This chain uses TRBV12-3 or TRBV12-4 with TRBJ1-6, with D unclear. CDR3 length equals 12 residues. This CDR3 is CTSSFGQPPLHF. CDR3 coding DNA: TGTACCAGCAGTTTTGGGCAGCCACCCCTCCACTTT.

This rearrangement joins TRBV30 to TRBJ1-6; no firm D call. Germline CDR1 is GTSNPN and CDR2 is SVGIG (reference sequence). The CDR3 covers 12 residues. V shed 5 bases and J shed 9 bases, with 11 bases lying between them. CDR3 sequence reads: CAWGQIGSPLHF. The CDR3 DNA reads TGTGCCTGGGGGCAGATCGGTTCACCCCTCCACTTT.

This clonotype was observed at least ten times. This chain connects TRBV29-1 to TRBJ2-1, with 12 bases that match TRBD2. The CDR3 covers 13 residues. Per the germline V gene, CDR1 is SQVTM and CDR2 is ANQGSEA. J gave up 5 bases and V 7 bases, and 3 bases lay outside the gene matches. The CDR3 DNA is TGCAGCGGTAGGACTAGCGGGAACAATGAGCAGTTCTTC. This gives the protein CSGRTSGNNEQFF.

To note about this clonotype: A clone one base away is much larger, so this may be a read error. V usage is TRBV6-1 and J usage is TRBJ2-1, with D perhaps TRBD1 (6 bases). The germline gives CDR1 MNHNS, CDR2 SASEGT. CDR3 length: 15 residues. DNA of the CDR3: TGTGCCTGCAGATTTACAGGGAACTCCTACAATGAGCAGTTCTTC. Translated: CACRFTGNSYNEQFF.

About this clonotype itself: Just one base apart from a much larger clone, this may be a read error. The chain has TRBV29-1 and TRBJ2-5; either TRBD1 or TRBD2 may supply D (5 bases each). The CDR3 spans 11 residues. The germline V gene has CDR1 SQVTM and CDR2 ANQGSEA. The CDR3 is CSVEDLGTQCF. For the CDR3, the DNA is TGCAGCGTTGAAGATCTCGGGACCCAGTGCTTC. Variable domain in full (rest from reference TRBV29-1 and TRBJ2-5): SAVISQKPSRDICQRGTSLTIQCQVDSQVTMMFWYRQQPGQSLTLIATANQGSEATYESGFVIDKFPISRPNLTFSTLTVSNMSPEDSSIYLCSVEDLGTQCFGPGTRLLVL.

The chain recombines TRBV10-3 with TRBJ2-1, with 9 bases identical to TRBD2. The CDR3 has 16 residues. Germline lookup yields CDR1 ENHRY and CDR2 SYGVKD. With 4 bases clipped from V and 4 bases from J, the junction kept 8 bases outside the gene matches. CDR3 in amino acids: CAISGISGSLYNEQFF. Here the CDR3 DNA reads TGTGCCATCAGTGGGATTAGCGGGAGCTTATACAATGAGCAGTTCTTC.

This rearrangement joins TRBV5-6 to TRBJ1-1; maybe TRBD1 (6 bases). Trimming removed 4 bases at V and 4 bases at J, with 20 bases between. The CDR3 extends over 16 amino acids. Germline loops: CDR1 SGHDT, CDR2 YYEEEE. CDR3 loop: CASSIRVQGKGTEAFF. The CDR3 bases are TGTGCCAGCAGCATAAGAGTACAGGGCAAGGGCACTGAAGCTTTCTTT.

This clonotype was detected ten times or more. The chain has TRBV4-3 and TRBJ1-2; D gene uncertain. Per germline, CDR1 LGHNA and CDR2 YSLEER. This CDR3 is 15 amino acids long. The germline V and J ends were trimmed by 0 bases and 7 bases, with 15 bases remaining between them. This CDR3 reads CASSQDEASARGYTF. The CDR3 nucleotides read TGCGCCAGCAGCCAAGATGAGGCCAGCGCTCGTGGCTACACCTTC.

V and J are TRBV5-1 and TRBJ2-3; a weak D match, TRBD2 (5 bases). CDR1 is SGHRS, CDR2 YFSETQ, per germline. Trimming took 4 bases from V and 4 from J, leaving 13 bases between them. The CDR3 extends over 14 amino acids. The CDR3 region is CASSIETNSDTQYF. CDR3 coding DNA: TGCGCCAGCAGCATAGAGACTAATTCAGATACGCAGTATTTT.

This clonotype was seen more than once but under ten times. J is TRBJ2-1 and V is TRBV5-4, with 7 bases lining up with TRBD1. Germline loops: CDR1 SGHNT, CDR2 YYREEE (reference sequence). V lost 3 bases to trimming and J lost 0 bases; unmatched junction nucleotides: 3. CDR3 size: 15 residues. The DNA for the CDR3 is TGTGCCAGCAGCTCCGGGACAGTCTCCTACAATGAGCAGTTCTTC. This gives the protein CASSSGTVSYNEQFF.

This clonotype was detected many times. This sequence joins TRBV5-4 and TRBJ1-2, with no clear D. Per germline, CDR1 SGHNT and CDR2 YYREEE (reference sequence). Trimming stripped 4 bases from V and 5 bases from J, with 15 bases between. This CDR3 spans 14 amino acids. CDR3 DNA: TGTGCCAGCAGCCCCGGGGATCGGGGATATGGCTACACCTTC. Translation: CASSPGDRGYGYTF.

This clonotype has ten or more counts. CDR3 sequence reads: CASSPLRGGEQYF. CDR3 DNA: TGTGCCAGCAGCCCCTTGAGGGGGGGCGAGCAGTACTTC. V gene TRBV11-1 combines with J gene TRBJ2-7, with D maybe TRBD2 (7 bases). V dropped 5 bases and J dropped 6 bases, with 14 bases sitting between them. Germline CDR1 is SGHAT and CDR2 is FQDESV (reference sequence). CDR3 length: 13 amino acids.

On this clonotype itself: This is likely a read error, given that the CDR3 carries no conserved phenylalanine or tryptophan at its end. The chain's CDR3 is CASSPVGQNQPQHS. The CDR3 region has the DNA TGTGCCAGCAGTCCCGTAGGACAGAATCAGCCCCAGCATTCT. The J gene is TRBJ1-5, the V gene TRBV12-3 or TRBV12-4; a possible D gene is TRBD1 (6 bases). The CDR3 loop spans 14 amino acids. The V end lost 5 bases, the J end lost 4 bases, and 12 bases lay between the germline ends.

About this clonotype itself: A read error may be the cause here, since a much bigger clone is one base away. V is TRBV4-2 and J is TRBJ2-5; tentatively, D is TRBD2 (8 bases). From germline, CDR1 is LGHNA and CDR2 YNFKEQ. The CDR3 length is 16 residues. The DNA of the CDR3 is TGTGCCAGCATCCAAGATGGACTAGCAGGGGGAGAGACCCAGTACTTC. Translation: CASIQDGLAGGETQYF.

Details on this clonotype: At one boundary the junction diverges from the germline segment, which might be a read error. CDR3 region: CASSGTKNTGELVF. The DNA for the CDR3 is TGCGCCAGCAGCGGAACTAAGAACACCGGGGAGCTGGTTTTT. J is TRBJ2-2 and V is TRBV5-1, with D possibly being TRBD2 (5 bases). The CDR3 is made up of 14 amino acids. Germline CDR1 is SGHRS and CDR2 is YFSETQ.

This clonotype has only a few counts. At one end, the junction sequence differs from germline, possibly due to a read error. The CDR3, as DNA: TGTGCCAGCAGTTCAGGGCAGGGGAGAGCGGTCAGGGAGCTATTTTTT. Protein sequence: CASSSGQGRAVRELFF. V usage is TRBV12-3 or TRBV12-4 and J usage is TRBJ2-2, with D possibly matching TRBD1 (6 bases). The CDR3 has 16 amino acids.

As for this clonotype: One junction end disagrees with the germline gene, perhaps due to a read error. V gene TRBV4-2 combines with J gene TRBJ2-7, with D perhaps matching TRBD1 or TRBD2 (5 bases each). The length of the CDR3 is 17 residues. CDR1 and CDR2 (germline): LGHNA, YNFKEQ. The CDR3 reads CASSLAYRGNVGHEQYF. The CDR3 coding sequence is TGTGCCAGCAGCCTCGCGTACCGGGGCAACGTGGGCCACGAGCAGTATTTC.